One TCR beta chain is described in this entry. Sequencing was performed with immunoSEQ multiplex PCR; in TCRdb, only in-frame clones are kept and a portion is missing. The data contain about 48,000 clones, 85% to 95% of them singletons. This specimen comes from a study of T cell changes during pregnancy in multiple sclerosis. Deletions cut 0 bases from V and 3 bases from J, with 9 bases between. In germline, CDR1 is SNHLY, CDR2 FYNNEI. The CDR3 consists of 14 residues. The sample was CD4+ T cells from peripheral blood mononuclear cells, taken in the second trimester of pregnancy. V and J are TRBV2 and TRBJ2-7; D is unclear. The TCR originated in a female donor in good health, enrolled as a control in a pregnancy study. The CDR3 sequence is CASSEAGTDYEQYF. For the CDR3, the DNA is TGTGCCAGCAGTGAAGCGGGCACAGACTACGAGCAGTACTTC.